A single sample gave rise to the 3 T cell receptor beta chains below, sequenced in a study of cytomegalovirus exposure and HLA in healthy donors (dated by TCRdb to the late 2010s). Library preparation employed the immunoSEQ multiplex PCR assay. For the multiplex PCR, a mixture combining 60 forward primers for TCR Vbeta segments and 13 reverse primers for TCR Jbeta segments was used. Imported from immuneACCESS, the table was reduced by TCRdb to in-frame sequences with V and J called. These copies leave out some clones; in studies compared against another copy, an unresolved V gene accounts for under half, and the cause of the remainder is not known. The sample table contains around 150,000 clones; only one count was recorded for about 75% of them. The ten largest clones take up less than 9.5% of the sample. Material: PBMCs. The receptors derive from a middle-aged woman in good health and CMV-seropositive.

This rearrangement joins TRBV27 to TRBJ2-3; 9 nucleotides align to TRBD2. V lost 5 bases, J lost 6 bases, and 12 bases stayed unmatched. This CDR3 spans 16 amino acids. The V gene's germline CDR1 is MNHEY and CDR2 SMNVEV (reference sequence). The CDR3 sequence: CASSPNPGSGGDTQYF. The CDR3 DNA reads as TGTGCCAGCAGTCCCAACCCGGGAAGCGGGGGGGATACGCAGTATTTT.

CDR3 DNA sequence: TGCGCCAGCAGCTTGGATCCGGTGGTTTCGGGACTAGCGGGAGTAGATACGCAGTATTTT. Translation: CASSLDPVVSGLAGVDTQYF. The gene calls are TRBV5-1 and TRBJ2-3; 14 bases map to TRBD2. The CDR3 loop spans 20 amino acids. Germline-derived CDR1 and CDR2 are SGHRS and YFSETQ. V was pared by 0 bases and J by 5 bases, with 14 bases of the junction left unmatched.

This clone was picked up one time. The chain's CDR3 is CASSLSSGTAYNEQFF. In DNA form, the CDR3 reads TGTGCCAGCAGTTTATCTAGCGGGACGGCTTACAATGAGCAGTTCTTC. This chain connects TRBV28 to TRBJ2-1, with 9 bases fitting TRBD2. Germline-derived CDR1 and CDR2 are MDHEN and SYDVKM. V gave up 1 base and J gave up 4 bases; unmatched junction bases: 5. The CDR3 runs to 16 residues. Based on the CDR3 plus reference TRBV28 and TRBJ2-1, the full variable domain is DVKVTQSSRYLVKRTGEKVFLECVQDMDHENMFWYRQDPGLGLRLIYFSYDVKMKEKGDIPEGYSVSREKKERFSLILESASTNQTSMYLCASSLSSGTAYNEQFFGPGTRLTVL.